The entry below gives a single TCR beta chain sequence along with its context. No cognate antigen has been identified for it. Nothing much larger sits one base from this clone, and base qualities are not available. Genomic DNA was isolated from the sorted cells so that the TCRbeta CDR3 region could be sequenced. The immunoSEQ Assay was used for sequencing of TCRbeta CDR3 regions. Imported from immuneACCESS, the table was reduced by TCRdb to in-frame sequences with V and J called. These copies leave out some clones; in studies compared against another copy, an unresolved V gene accounts for under half, and the cause of the remainder is not known. This sample has tens of thousands of clones in its table, and about 86% of those were observed once. The leading ten clones occupy approximately 6.5% of the sample. The record originates from a study of OX40 agonist ivuxolimab in advanced cancers. Regarding the study in general: Ivuxolimab, which targeted the costimulatory receptor OX40 (CD134), was an agonistic, fully human IgG2 monoclonal antibody. Intravenous ivuxolimab was administered to patients every 2 weeks at six dose levels: 0.01, 0.1, 0.3, 1.5, 3 and 10 mg/kg. Of the approximately 54 patients in dose escalation, about 20 had hepatocellular carcinoma, roughly 15 had melanoma, 9 had renal cell carcinoma and 9 had head and neck cancer. In the dose-escalation cohort, around four fifths of patients were male, and the mean age was approximately 60 years, with a range of roughly 23 to 85. Patients were allowed to have had prior anti-PD-1, anti-PD-L1 or anti-CTLA-4 therapy, and approximately 40% of the dose-escalation patients had previously received checkpoint inhibitors. Partial responses occurred in three dose-escalation patients: two with cutaneous melanoma and one with hepatocellular carcinoma. The purpose of peripheral TCRbeta sequencing was to test whether ivuxolimab changed TCR sequence diversity and led to clonal T-cell expansion. The paper describes the monotherapy dose-escalation part (N of about 54 patients) of the phase I trial of ivuxolimab.

CDR1 SGDLS and CDR2 YYNGEE are derived from the germline V gene. At the junction V is shortened by 4 bases and J by 5 bases; bases outside the gene matches: 4. The CDR3, cysteine through phenylalanine, is 13 amino acids long. The kept DNA is CDR3 alone, 39 bases in frame from the first base. The trial excluded patients who had a history of autoimmune disease or were on systemic immunosuppression. Peripheral blood for TCR sequencing was drawn from every dose cohort at baseline, at cycle 4 day 1 and at cycle 7 day 1. Samples were obtained from an open-label, multicenter, first-in-human phase I dose-escalation trial of ivuxolimab. The trial enrolled adults with locally advanced or metastatic head and neck squamous cell, hepatocellular, melanoma or renal cell carcinoma. Before TCR sequencing, CD4+ and CD8+ T cells were separately sorted from peripheral blood. The research as a whole found: After ivuxolimab, CD8+ T cells had more expanded clones than CD4+ T cells on average. In the 0.1-3.0 mg/kg groups, partial responders had among the lowest normalized peripheral clonal expansion, particularly in CD8+ T cells. At doses of 0.1 to 3.0 mg/kg, clonal expansion of both CD4+ and CD8+ blood T cells was observed from baseline to week 6. The antigen specificity of the clonally expanded peripheral T cells was not determined. Low levels of normalized T-cell clonal expansion were also shown by some nonresponding patients.

Source: CD4+ or CD8+ T cells sorted from blood, taken in a trial of the OX40 agonist ivuxolimab. The receptor was derived from an adult with an advanced solid tumor such as melanoma, head and neck, liver or kidney cancer. The chain joins TRBV9 to TRBJ1-1, and 8 junctional nucleotides match TRBD1. The nucleotides are TGTGCCAGCAGCACGGACAGGGATACTGAAGCTTTCTTT. Its protein reads: CASSTDRDTEAFF.